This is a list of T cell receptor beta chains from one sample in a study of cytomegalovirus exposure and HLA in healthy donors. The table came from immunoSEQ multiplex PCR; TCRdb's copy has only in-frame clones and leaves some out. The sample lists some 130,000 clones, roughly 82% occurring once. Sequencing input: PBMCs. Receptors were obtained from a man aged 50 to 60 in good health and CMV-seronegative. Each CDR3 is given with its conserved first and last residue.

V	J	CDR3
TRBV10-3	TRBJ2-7	CAISRQDGSYEQYF
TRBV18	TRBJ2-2	CASSPTQAGGPKKLFF
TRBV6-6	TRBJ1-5	CASSKPGSQPQHF
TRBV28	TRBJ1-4	CASTGTGGSTNEKLFF
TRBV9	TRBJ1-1	CASSSGQKAFF
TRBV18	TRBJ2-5	CASSPSRGTEETQYF
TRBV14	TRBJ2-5	CASSDGPYQETQYF
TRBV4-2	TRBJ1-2	CASSQEQGYGYTF
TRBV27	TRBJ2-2	CASSLTSVPGELFF
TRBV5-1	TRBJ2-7	CASSEQGASYEQYF
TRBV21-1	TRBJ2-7	CTSSKRSLPSWRGEYEQYF
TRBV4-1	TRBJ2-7	CASSQVYGQYSYEQYF
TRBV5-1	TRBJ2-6	CASSLVALGLSSGANVLTF
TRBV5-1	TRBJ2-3	CASRGDTQYF
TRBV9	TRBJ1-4	CASSLSPGTGEKLFF
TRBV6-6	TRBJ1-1	CASSRGGDTEAFF
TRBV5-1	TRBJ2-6	CASSLGRVTGANVLTF
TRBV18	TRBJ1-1	CASSPTGVGMNTEAFF
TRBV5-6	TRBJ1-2	CASSFGGTGAYGYTF
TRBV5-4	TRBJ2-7	CASSLRGNAYEQYF
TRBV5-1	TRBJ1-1	CASSLVGQANTEAFF
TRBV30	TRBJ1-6	CAWSIESPLHF
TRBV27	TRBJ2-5	CASSPGVQEVAQETQYF
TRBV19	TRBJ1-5	CASTSGQAHQPQHF
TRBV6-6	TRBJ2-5	CASSSRRQGAETQYF
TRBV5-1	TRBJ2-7	CASSFPSTEQYF
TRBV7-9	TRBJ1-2	CASSFIGGDPYGYTF
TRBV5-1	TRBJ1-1	CASEEGGLNTEAFF
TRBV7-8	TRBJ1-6	CASSLGDNYSPLHF
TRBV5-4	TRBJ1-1	CASSLVRESNTEAFF
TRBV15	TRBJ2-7	CATSRVAGGFSYEQYF
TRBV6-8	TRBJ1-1	CASSYSGRAGMNTEAFF
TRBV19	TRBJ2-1	CASSSRVSGGPDEQFF
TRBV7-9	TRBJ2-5	CASSLQNQETQYF
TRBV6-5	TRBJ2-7	CASSYEAGGHEQYF
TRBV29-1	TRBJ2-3	CSVAGASLSSTDTQYF
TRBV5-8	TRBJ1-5	CASSLGQNQPQHF
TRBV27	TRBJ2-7	CASSAQGALDEQYF
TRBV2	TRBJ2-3	CASSGVGRTDTQYF
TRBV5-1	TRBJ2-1	CASSWIRDEQFF
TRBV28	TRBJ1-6	CASSTGGLYNSPLHF
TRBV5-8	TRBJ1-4	CASSFNTGGEKLFF
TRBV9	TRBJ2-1	CASSPSGGALNEQFF
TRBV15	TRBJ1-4	CATFPKPGHGNEKLFF
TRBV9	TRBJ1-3	CASSAWTGGSGNTIYF
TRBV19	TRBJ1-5	CASSIEQVGNQPQHF
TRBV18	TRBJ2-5	CASSPGTVQETQYF
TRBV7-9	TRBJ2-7	CASSLKDITYEQYF
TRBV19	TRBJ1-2	CASSISGGGYTF
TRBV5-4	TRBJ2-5	CASSLAGLAFETQYF
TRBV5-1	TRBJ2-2	CASSLLNGELFF
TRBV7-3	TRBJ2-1	CASSLLASGYNEQFF
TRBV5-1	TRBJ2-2	CASSSQSGNTGELFF
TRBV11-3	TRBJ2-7	CASSLGLAPHEQYF
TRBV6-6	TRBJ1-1	CASTPAEENTEAFF